This T cell receptor (beta chain) appears in the sequencing data of a study of shared clonotypes between healthy human individuals. Study in general: There were three CD4 naive, three CD4 memory, two CD8 naive and one CD8 memory plates per donor.

As processed by the authors: Without quality scores, immunoSEQ junctional reads could not be filtered like full-length reads. Method: immunoSEQ multiplex PCR; TCRdb's copy keeps in-frame clones and lacks some. That table is the source of V, J and clone size, and D and trimming were worked out from the DNA. The table has about 1 million clones, around 74% seen once. Concerning this clone: Its antigen is undetermined.

Study-level findings and limits: Non-shared clonotypes showed lower generation probabilities than clonotypes common to all four donors. An anticipated effect of sequencing depth on clonotype sharing among donors was recognized.

The germline gives CDR1 LNHNV, CDR2 YYDKDF (reference sequence). Germline trimming cut 4 bases from V and 0 bases from J; bases unmatched to any gene: 2. The CDR3 runs 15 residues. The TCR sequence derives from a man younger than 35 in good health. The sequencing input was memory CD4+ T cells sorted from blood. Subset given: CD45RA-negative fraction. V gene TRBV15 combines with J gene TRBJ2-1; 8 bases agree with TRBD2. The CDR3 sequence: CATSTLAGSYNEQFF. CDR3 in DNA: TGTGCCACCAGCACGCTAGCGGGCTCCTACAATGAGCAGTTCTTC.